This T cell receptor (beta chain) was observed in a study of T cell clonality in common variable immunodeficiency. This clone was counted ten times or more. Its specificity is not known. The missing CDR3 end, 3 residues past where the read stops, is filled in from the germline J gene. Here immunoSEQ multiplex PCR was the method, and the copy in TCRdb shows in-frame clones only, minus some. There are roughly 40,000 clones in the sample, none observed a single time. The germline V gene has CDR1 DFQATT and CDR2 SNEGSKA (reference sequence). The CDR3 has 11 residues. Unmatched junction bases numbered 3, after V lost 5 bases and J lost 7 bases. Findings of the study overall: The cause of increased CVID clonality remains unclear without subpopulation sequencing. Fewer TCRbeta clones were shared among CVID subjects than controls.

V and J are TRBV20-1 and TRBJ2-5, with 8 bases aligning to TRBD2. What was sequenced was peripheral blood mononuclear cells. The origin of this receptor is a person between 18 and 75 years old in good health. CDR3 bases read: TGCAGTGCTCCCCGGGGGGGGACC. It codes for CSAPRGGT. In full, the CDR3 reads CSAPRGGTQYF.